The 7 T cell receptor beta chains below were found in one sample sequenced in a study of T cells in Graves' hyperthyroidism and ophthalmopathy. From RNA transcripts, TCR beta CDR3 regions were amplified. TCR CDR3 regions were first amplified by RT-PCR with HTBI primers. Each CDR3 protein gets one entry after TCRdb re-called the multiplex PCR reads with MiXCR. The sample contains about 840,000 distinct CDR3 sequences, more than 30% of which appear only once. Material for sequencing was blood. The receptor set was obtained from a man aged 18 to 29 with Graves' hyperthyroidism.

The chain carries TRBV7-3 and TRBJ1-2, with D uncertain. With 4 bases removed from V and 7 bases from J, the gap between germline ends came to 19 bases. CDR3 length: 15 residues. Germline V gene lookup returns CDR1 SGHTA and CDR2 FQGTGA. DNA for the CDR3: TGTGCCAGCAGCTCCAACACCGGGGAGCTATCTGGCTACACCTTC. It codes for CASSSNTGELSGYTF.

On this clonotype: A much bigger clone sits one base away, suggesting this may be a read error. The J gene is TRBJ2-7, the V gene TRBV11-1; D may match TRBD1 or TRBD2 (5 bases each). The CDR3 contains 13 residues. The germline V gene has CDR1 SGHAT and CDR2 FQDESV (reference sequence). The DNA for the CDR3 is TGTGCCGGCAGCCCACGGGACGGATTCGAGCAGTACTTC. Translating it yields CAGSPRDGFEQYF.

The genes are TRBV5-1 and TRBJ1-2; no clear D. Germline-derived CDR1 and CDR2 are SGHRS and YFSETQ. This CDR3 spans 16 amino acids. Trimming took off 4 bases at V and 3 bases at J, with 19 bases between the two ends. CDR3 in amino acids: CASSPGLGDKDYGYTF. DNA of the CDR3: TGCGCCAGCAGCCCCGGACTAGGCGACAAAGACTATGGCTACACCTTC.

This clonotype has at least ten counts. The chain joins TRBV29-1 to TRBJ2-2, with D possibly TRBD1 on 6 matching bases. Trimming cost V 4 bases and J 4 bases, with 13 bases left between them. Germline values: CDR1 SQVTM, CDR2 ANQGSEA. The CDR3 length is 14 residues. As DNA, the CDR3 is TGCAGCGTTGGAGGGCAGGGGAGCACCGGGGAGCTGTTTTTT. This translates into CSVGGQGSTGELFF.

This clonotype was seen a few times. As DNA, the CDR3 is TGTGCCAGCAGTACCGGTCCTAATTCACCCCTCCACTTT. This gives the protein CASSTGPNSPLHF. The rearrangement links TRBV6-6 to TRBJ1-6; no firm D call. The germline V gene has CDR1 MNHNY and CDR2 SVGAGI (reference sequence). Trimming pared 5 bases from V and 6 bases from J, leaving 8 bases between. The CDR3 is made up of 13 amino acids.

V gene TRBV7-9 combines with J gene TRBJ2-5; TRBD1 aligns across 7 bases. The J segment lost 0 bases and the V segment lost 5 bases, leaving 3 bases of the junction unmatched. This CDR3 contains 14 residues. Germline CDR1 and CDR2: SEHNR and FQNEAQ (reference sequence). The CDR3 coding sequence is TGTGCCAGCAGCGACGGGACAGACCAAGAGACCCAGTACTTC. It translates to CASSDGTDQETQYF.

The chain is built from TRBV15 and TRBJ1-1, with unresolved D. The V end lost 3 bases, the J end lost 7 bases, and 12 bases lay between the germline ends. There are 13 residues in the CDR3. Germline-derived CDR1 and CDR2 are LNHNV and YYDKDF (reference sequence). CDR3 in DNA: TGTGCCACCAGCAGTGAAGCGCTGAGTGAAGCTTTCTTT. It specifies CATSSEALSEAFF.